These T cell receptor beta chains were read from a single sample in a study of T cell repertoires in cytomegalovirus infection. Each CDR3 protein is one row after TCRdb ran MiXCR on the reads. The sample has around 900,000 distinct CDR3 sequences, 31% seen once. These receptors lack a known antigen. Here the sequenced sample was cultured CD8+ T cells from PBMCs, taken from culture after CMV antigen stimulation. The receptors stem from a human donor in good health (CMV status not recorded). Some clones in this sample may be carry-over from other donors' samples. Both conserved end residues are part of each CDR3. A D gene is named only where the DNA matches it firmly. Part of the rows lack a size; the others show once, few, many or a class for expanded clones.

D: TRBD2; V: TRBV19; size: few; J: TRBJ2-1; DNA: TGTGCCAGTAGTATTCGTTCTCTACTAGCGGGGGGGCCGTATGATGAGCAGTTCTTC; CDR3: CASSIRSLLAGGPYDEQFF
D: TRBD1; V: TRBV19; size: NA; J: TRBJ2-2; DNA: TGTGCCAGTAGTATACGACAGGGGGCTTGGAAACAGGGCGGGGAGCTGTTTTTT; CDR3: CASSIRQGAWKQGGELFF
D: NA; V: TRBV7-8; size: NA; J: TRBJ2-5; DNA: TGTGCCAGCAGCTTAGCGGGGGCTCAGGGCGTAGAGACCCAGTACTTC; CDR3: CASSLAGAQGVETQYF
D: TRBD1; V: TRBV4-3; size: NA; J: TRBJ1-2; DNA: TGCGCCAGCAGCCCTTCCCCGACCGGACAGGACCTGGGCTACACCTTC; CDR3: CASSPSPTGQDLGYTF
D: NA; V: TRBV7-8; size: many; J: TRBJ1-2; DNA: TGTGCCAGCAGCTCCAGGGGTGTTGACTATGGCTACACCTTC; CDR3: CASSSRGVDYGYTF
D: NA; V: TRBV7-8; size: many; J: TRBJ1-2; DNA: TGTGCCAGCAGCTTGGAGAGGAACTATGGCTACACCTTC; CDR3: CASSLERNYGYTF
D: NA; V: TRBV4-1; size: few; J: TRBJ2-3; DNA: TGCGCCAGCAGCCAAGATAAACTTAGGGGTACAGATACGCAGTATTTT; CDR3: CASSQDKLRGTDTQYF
D: TRBD1; V: TRBV12-3/TRBV12-4; size: NA; J: TRBJ1-2; DNA: TGTGCCAGCAGTCCAGGGGGGAGAGCCTATGGCTACACCTTC; CDR3: CASSPGGRAYGYTF
D: TRBD1; V: TRBV6-1; size: few; J: TRBJ2-6; DNA: TGTGCCAGCCAACCGGGACAGTTAAGATCTGGGGCCAACGTCCTGACTTTC; CDR3: CASQPGQLRSGANVLTF
D: TRBD1; V: TRBV15; size: NA; J: TRBJ2-2; DNA: TGTGCCACCAGCAGACGGACAGGCGCGAACACCGGGGAGCTGTTTTTT; CDR3: CATSRRTGANTGELFF
D: TRBD1; V: TRBV12-3/TRBV12-4; size: NA; J: TRBJ1-2; DNA: TGTGCCAGCAGTTTAAGTACAGGGGGCGCCCTCTATGGCTACACCTTC; CDR3: CASSLSTGGALYGYTF
D: TRBD2; V: TRBV11-1; size: NA; J: TRBJ2-1; DNA: TGTGCCAGCAGCTTACGAAGCGGGGGTTCGAGGGGCAATGAGCAGTTCTTC; CDR3: CASSLRSGGSRGNEQFF
D: NA; V: TRBV20-1; size: few; J: TRBJ1-2; DNA: TGCAGTGCTTTTACGGGGGAGAAGAGTGGCTACACCTTC; CDR3: CSAFTGEKSGYTF
D: NA; V: TRBV19; size: NA; J: TRBJ2-2; DNA: TGTGCCAGTACCTGGGGCCTACGGAACACCGGGGAGCTGTTTTTT; CDR3: CASTWGLRNTGELFF
D: NA; V: TRBV10-3; size: NA; J: TRBJ1-2; DNA: TGTGCCACCGAGGGTTCCTATGGCTACACCTTC; CDR3: CATEGSYGYTF
D: NA; V: TRBV6-8; size: few; J: TRBJ2-7; DNA: TGTGCCAGCAGTTACCCAGGGGGGGACGAGCAGTACTTC; CDR3: CASSYPGGDEQYF
D: NA; V: TRBV7-6; size: NA; J: TRBJ2-7; DNA: TGTGCCAGCAGTTCCCGGGACCACGTGCAGTACTTC; CDR3: CASSSRDHVQYF
D: NA; V: TRBV29-1; size: NA; J: TRBJ2-5; DNA: TGCAGCGTTGAAGGGAGGGGGGCTCCGGCGGAAACCCAGTACTTC; CDR3: CSVEGRGAPAETQYF
D: NA; V: TRBV7-9; size: NA; J: TRBJ2-1; DNA: TGTGCCAGCAGCGAGAGTGTGCCTACCTACAATGAGCAGTTCTTC; CDR3: CASSESVPTYNEQFF
D: TRBD2; V: TRBV7-3; size: NA; J: TRBJ2-1; DNA: TGTGCCAGCAGCTCAACTAGCGGGGGGGCGATTCGGGGTGAGCAGTTCTTC; CDR3: CASSSTSGGAIRGEQFF
D: NA; V: TRBV10-3; size: few; J: TRBJ2-5; DNA: TGTGCCATCAGTGATTCGGGGGAACAAGAGACCCAGTACTTC; CDR3: CAISDSGEQETQYF
D: TRBD1; V: TRBV7-9; size: NA; J: TRBJ2-1; DNA: TGTGCCAGCAGCTTAGTAGGGGGCTTGAGCAATGAGCAGTTCTTC; CDR3: CASSLVGGLSNEQFF
D: TRBD1; V: TRBV25-1; size: few; J: TRBJ1-2; DNA: TGTGCCAGCAGTGAAGGAGGGGGCACCTATGGCTACACCTTC; CDR3: CASSEGGGTYGYTF
D: TRBD1; V: TRBV10-2; size: NA; J: TRBJ2-2; DNA: TGCGCCAGCAGTTTTTTAAGGGGGCCGACCACCGGGGAGCTGTTTTTT; CDR3: CASSFLRGPTTGELFF
D: NA; V: TRBV19; size: NA; J: TRBJ2-7; DNA: TGTGCCAGTAGTATAGCCAAGCCCGGACAGCGACCCTACGAGCAGTACTTC; CDR3: CASSIAKPGQRPYEQYF
D: NA; V: TRBV6-6; size: NA; J: TRBJ1-4; DNA: TGTGCCAGCAGTTATGACAGAGCAACTAATGAAAAACTGTTTTTT; CDR3: CASSYDRATNEKLFF
D: TRBD2; V: TRBV9; size: NA; J: TRBJ2-4; DNA: TGTGCCAGCACCGAGGGTGGGAGGGGCAAAAACATTCAGTACTTC; CDR3: CASTEGGRGKNIQYF
D: NA; V: TRBV7-2; size: many; J: TRBJ2-1; DNA: TGTGCCAGCAGCCCCTCGGCGTGGCGGCCCCTCGATGAGCAGTTCTTC; CDR3: CASSPSAWRPLDEQFF
D: NA; V: TRBV12-3/TRBV12-4; size: NA; J: TRBJ2-1; DNA: TGTGCCAGCAGTTCCACCCTTCGACAGTGGGGATACAATGAGCAGTTCTTC; CDR3: CASSSTLRQWGYNEQFF
D: TRBD2; V: TRBV10-3; size: NA; J: TRBJ2-1; DNA: TGTGCCATCAGTGTTGGGACTAGCGAGTACAATGAGCAGTTCTTC; CDR3: CAISVGTSEYNEQFF
D: NA; V: TRBV4-2; size: few; J: TRBJ2-3; DNA: TGTGCCAGCAGCCCCCCCGAGGGGTTAATAGGTTCCACAGATACGCAGTATTTT; CDR3: CASSPPEGLIGSTDTQYF
D: NA; V: TRBV7-9; size: few; J: TRBJ2-1; DNA: TGTGCCAGCAGCTTATTTAGATTGATCGCGGGGGCGTCCTACAATGAGCAGTTCTTC; CDR3: CASSLFRLIAGASYNEQFF
D: NA; V: TRBV10-3; size: NA; J: TRBJ2-1; DNA: TGTGCCATCAGTGTTTCATTCCGGGAGCAGTTCTTC; CDR3: CAISVSFREQFF
D: NA; V: TRBV7-4; size: NA; J: TRBJ2-2; DNA: TGTGCCAGCAGCTTAAAGGAACCTTTCACCGGGGAGCTGTTTTTT; CDR3: CASSLKEPFTGELFF